This T cell receptor beta chain was recorded in a study of cytomegalovirus exposure and HLA in healthy donors (dated by TCRdb to about 2017). Notes on the research overall: An earlier analysis of several hundred of the donors reported about 280 Gb of sequence data and around 100 million unique TCR beta sequences obtained from 150 million to 200 million T cells. An early release that covered some 630 HLA-typed donors contained around 330 gigabases of sequencing data and roughly 84 million unique TCR sequences. Among the roughly 400 genotyped donors, around 81% belonged to the genetic ancestry cluster associated with self-reported Caucasian donors. The study aimed to test whether signatures of past pathogen exposure could be identified by cataloging public T cell receptors. The study used immunosequencing to profile the T cell repertoires of 666 subjects and linked those repertoires to cytomegalovirus serostatus. Along with the approximately 700-subject first cohort, a separate validation cohort of over a hundred different subjects was used. High-throughput TCR immunosequencing, statistical association of individual TCRs with disease status, and machine learning were combined to predict cytomegalovirus infection status. In a later analysis, previously published TCR beta repertoires from 670 or so donors were re-analyzed and high-resolution HLA genotyping was added so that TCR occurrence patterns could be studied. Rather than using new phenotypic data, the later analysis identified candidate immune exposures from TCR beta sequences and from how often those sequences occurred across donors. An earlier analysis of 587 of the donors applied high-throughput TCR beta sequencing to assess whether each TCR beta V gene segment acted as functional or pseudogenic. Donor age, sex, ethnicity and CMV serostatus were collected together with the repertoire data. A later genetic analysis took genome-wide SNP genotypes for about three fifths of the 666 donors and used that subset as a discovery cohort. All discovery cohort repertoires had been generated on a single sequencing platform. Both class I and class II loci were covered by HLA typing, at four-digit resolution. The number of donors typed differed by locus, with 629-630 for A, B, C, DRB1 and DQB1, 522 for DQA1, 600 to 610 for DPA1, and over 400 for DPB1. A few DR-DQ haplotypes were treated as single units for association and clustering because of strong linkage in the cohort. Among some 410 genotyped donors of the cohort, an average of approximately 240,000 unique TCR beta nucleotide sequences were sequenced per donor, about a sixth of them non-productive. The study at large found these results: A few of the identified cytomegalovirus-associated TCR beta chains were confirmed in vitro to be specific for cytomegalovirus antigens. A later analysis found that TCR association rates varied across HLA loci, with DRB1 alleles showing the most associated TCRs and HLA-C alleles the fewest. According to a later analysis, most CMV-associated TCR beta chains appeared to be HLA-restricted, and the HLA associations seemed to be driven largely by CMV exposure. A group of highly shared sequence variants was considered likely to be a technical artifact of the sequencing pipeline. Seventeen rarely observed V segments, including chromosome 9 orphons, were excluded from the earlier analysis of a few hundred of the donors because counts were too low. This cohort had only TCR beta chains sequenced, and the lack of alpha or paired-chain data limited which features could be detected. Cytomegalovirus status was reported to be diagnosed by the classifier with high specificity and sensitivity in both the original and validation cohorts. When HLA alleles, especially DR and DQ, strongly co-occurred, attributing TCR associations to individual alleles was difficult. A further reported finding was that TCR beta sequences accurately predicted the HLA-A and HLA-B alleles for most subjects in the first cohort. In a later analysis, HLA-associated TCR beta chains were found to be more clonally expanded and to have lower generation probabilities than equally common non-associated chains. Roughly uniform sequencing depth across donors was assumed in presence/absence analyses, although this assumption may not hold. In a later analysis, several top co-occurrence clusters were reported to appear linked to parvovirus B19, influenza, CMV and Epstein-Barr virus. In the study, around 150 TCR beta chains were listed as associated with cytomegalovirus. The authors suggested that the approach could potentially be extended to other disease states and immunological phenotypes. The 87-base-pair reads could not distinguish some IMGT-functional V segments, including TRBV6-2 and TRBV6-3, so those segments were excluded. In a later genetic analysis, a missense DCLRE1C variant was associated with V-gene and J-gene trimming of TCR beta chains, and the association was replicated in an independent cohort. Because HLA typing was unavailable for some donors at each locus, only the typed subset was used in association tests. CMV serostatus was the only immune exposure information available for the cohort. In an earlier analysis of approximately 590 of the donors, most TCR beta V segments appeared in productive rearrangements about 87% or about 30% of the time, broadly matching IMGT annotations. Correlated functional status among segregating V segments might be attributable to linkage disequilibrium, but an unknown experimental factor could not be ruled out. Most TCR sequences were seen in very few donors, while some public TCRs were found in many individuals. At a false discovery rate of 0.05, a later analysis linked 15,000 to 20,000 TCR beta sequences to specific HLA alleles. In a later genetic analysis, fewer N-insertions in productive TCRs were reported among donors in an Asian-associated ancestry cluster than the roughly 700-donor mean.

Library prep was done by the immunoSEQ multiplex PCR assay. For the multiplex PCR, a mixture combining 60 forward primers for TCR Vbeta segments and 13 reverse primers for TCR Jbeta segments was used. The CDR3 region of rearranged TCR beta genes was amplified from genomic DNA with a multiplex PCR assay. On the Illumina HiSeq System, the amplified TCR beta libraries were sequenced as 87-base-pair reads. Concerning the study's data processing: In a later analysis, 77 million or so unique TCR beta chains were counted across the 666 repertoires, and approximately 11 million of these chains were shared by at least two donors. A nearest-neighbor algorithm error-corrected the raw reads and collapsed the reads into unique sequences, merging closely related sequences to remove PCR and sequencing errors. V, D and J gene segments were assigned by aligning CDR3 sequences to IMGT reference sequences. Each retained sequence needed at least a six-nucleotide match to both a V gene segment and a J gene segment. A rearrangement was called productive if the CDR3 had no stop codons and remained in frame with V and J, and every other rearrangement was called non-productive. Following IMGT convention, CDR3 was defined as the stretch from the second conserved V-encoded cysteine up to the conserved J-encoded phenylalanine. In an earlier analysis of more than 550 of the donors, sequences lacking an unambiguous match to a single V gene segment were excluded. An earlier analysis of 550 to 650 of the donors classified V segments as functional when productive rearrangements were above 56.7% and as segregating when the standard deviation between donors was above 5%. To diagnose cytomegalovirus status from the catalog of TCR beta chain sequences, a statistical classification framework was built. In a later analysis, V and J genes were assigned by comparing TCR nucleotide sequences against IMGT/GENE-DB human TR gene sequences. The TCRdist pipeline was used in a later analysis to assign CDR3 sequences and most-parsimonious VDJ recombination scenarios. A later analysis defined each TCR beta chain by its CDR3 amino acid sequence plus V-gene family, and excluded reads lacking a unique V-gene family. A later analysis removed several hundred highly shared, low-generation-probability nucleotide sequences to deal with suspected cross-contamination and a sequencing artifact. In a later analysis, a clonal expansion index was calculated for each public chain from normalized within-repertoire ranks of inferred template counts. A later analysis computed generation probabilities with a VDJ recombination model fitted to out-of-frame rearrangements, and checked the results against IGoR. A later analysis scored TCR-TCR, TCR-HLA and TCR-CMV co-occurrence with hypergeometric tests, applying a repertoire-size bias correction to TCR pairs. To estimate false discovery rates, a later analysis permuted the HLA or CMV assignments 20 times. In a later analysis, co-occurring TCRs were grouped using DBSCAN, with TCRdist sequence similarity added in when clustering inside HLA-allele-positive subsets. Co-occurrence clustering excluded repertoires with fewer than 30,000 or more than 120,000 public chains, plus five with anomalous nucleotide sharing. Entries here come from immuneACCESS through TCRdb and include only in-frame sequences with V and J called. Some clones fail to appear in such tables; in the studies checked, an unresolved V gene covers under half of the shortfall, and the cause of the remainder is unknown. That table supplies the V and J calls and clone size; D and trimming were determined from the DNA. This sample lists 150,000 to 200,000 clones; approximately 80% were detected once. The ten largest make up 1.5% to 2% of the sample.

Only one count was recorded for this clone. What this receptor recognizes is not known. No base quality values were provided; no much bigger clone lies one nucleotide off. V gives up 6 bases and J gives up 4 bases, and the segment between their germline ends measures 3 bases. Including the terminal cysteine and phenylalanine, the CDR3 comprises 10 residues. Left in the record is the CDR3 DNA by itself, 30 bases read in frame from the first base. The germline V gene yields SGHRS for CDR1 and YFSETQ for CDR2. In total, roughly 670 healthy bone marrow donors made up the cohort. All cohort members were sampled while nominally healthy, although unrecorded immune exposures were likely present. The donor tested CMV seronegative, placing the donor among the approximately 400 seronegative members of the cohort. Each donor provided a peripheral blood sample, and peripheral blood mononuclear cells were used for TCR beta sequencing. The Qiagen DNeasy Blood Extraction Kit was used to extract genomic DNA from the blood cell samples.

Sequencing input: PBMCs. In this chain, TRBV5-1 is recombined with TRBJ2-3; the D gene is unclear. The TCR sequence derives from a woman aged 25 to 39 in good health and CMV-seronegative. The CDR3 protein sequence reads: CASNSDTQYF. The sequence in DNA is TGCGCCAGCAACTCAGATACGCAGTATTTT.